These T cell receptor beta chains were read from a single sample in a study of CD8 T cells in ankylosing spondylitis. TCRdb processed the 5' RACE reads anew with MiXCR; each CDR3 protein has one entry. The sample holds 20,000 to 30,000 distinct CDR3 sequences, 2.5% to 3% seen once. Sequenced material: blood, either unsorted or a sorted T cell fraction (not recorded which). These receptors were obtained from a female donor with ankylosing spondylitis or in good health (not recorded which). The CDR3 runs from the conserved cysteine through the conserved F or W. Fields, in order: V gene, D gene, clone size, J gene, CDR3 protein, CDR3 DNA. A D gene is named only where the DNA matches it firmly. Expanded clones are given a class, and other clones once, few, many or no size at all.

V: TRBV9; D: -; size: many; J: TRBJ2-3; CDR3: CASSVSSGEDTQYF; DNA: TGTGCCAGCAGCGTTTCGTCGGGGGAAGATACGCAGTATTTT
V: TRBV9; D: -; size: many; J: TRBJ1-2; CDR3: CASSATPNRDGYTF; DNA: TGTGCCAGCAGCGCCACCCCAAACAGGGATGGCTACACCTTC
V: TRBV9; D: -; size: many; J: TRBJ2-1; CDR3: CASSVGEYNEQFF; DNA: TGTGCCAGCAGCGTAGGGGAGTACAATGAGCAGTTCTTC
V: TRBV9; D: -; size: many; J: TRBJ2-1; CDR3: CASSVGGRGGYNEQFF; DNA: TGTGCCAGCAGCGTAGGCGGAAGGGGGGGATACAATGAGCAGTTCTTC
V: TRBV9; D: -; size: many; J: TRBJ2-2; CDR3: CASSVVSETGELFF; DNA: TGTGCCAGCAGCGTAGTAAGTGAAACCGGGGAGCTGTTTTTT
V: TRBV9; D: -; size: many; J: TRBJ1-3; CDR3: CASSVGPGNTTYF; DNA: -
V: TRBV9; D: -; size: many; J: TRBJ2-1; CDR3: CASSGADSYNEQFF; DNA: TGTGCCAGCAGCGGAGCGGACTCCTACAATGAGCAGTTCTTC
V: TRBV9; D: -; size: many; J: TRBJ2-7; CDR3: CASSVDGSGLYEQYF; DNA: TGTGCCAGCAGCGTTGACGGGAGCGGGCTCTACGAGCAGTACTTC
V: TRBV9; D: TRBD1; size: many; J: TRBJ1-2; CDR3: CASSRDGQGARNYGYTF; DNA: TGTGCCAGCAGCAGAGACGGACAGGGGGCGCGTAACTATGGCTACACCTTC
V: TRBV9; D: TRBD2; size: many; J: TRBJ2-1; CDR3: CASSVGLAGSSYNEQFF; DNA: TGTGCCAGCAGCGTGGGTCTAGCGGGTAGCTCCTACAATGAGCAGTTCTTC
V: TRBV9; D: -; size: many; J: TRBJ2-1; CDR3: CASSVVGGRYNEQFF; DNA: TGTGCCAGCAGCGTAGTTGGGGGGCGGTACAATGAGCAGTTCTTC
V: TRBV9; D: -; size: many; J: TRBJ1-1; CDR3: CASTKRDGGGAFF; DNA: TGTGCCAGCACCAAACGGGACGGTGGGGGAGCTTTCTTT
V: TRBV9; D: -; size: many; J: TRBJ1-5; CDR3: CASSVGGESNQPQHF; DNA: TGTGCCAGCAGCGTAGGCGGCGAAAGCAATCAGCCCCAGCATTTT
V: TRBV9; D: -; size: many; J: TRBJ1-1; CDR3: CASSVGAGQVLGTEAFF; DNA: TGTGCCAGCAGCGTAGGGGCGGGGCAGGTTTTGGGCACTGAAGCTTTCTTT
V: TRBV9; D: TRBD1; size: many; J: TRBJ1-4; CDR3: CASSAAGTVREKLFF; DNA: TGTGCCAGCAGCGCCGCAGGGACAGTGCGCGAAAAACTGTTTTTT
V: TRBV9; D: -; size: many; J: TRBJ1-3; CDR3: CASSSEGGFGNTIYF; DNA: TGTGCCAGCAGCTCCGAGGGGGGCTTTGGAAACACCATATATTTT
V: TRBV9; D: -; size: many; J: TRBJ2-3; CDR3: CASSPGGGSYSTDTQYF; DNA: TGTGCCAGCAGCCCCGGGGGTGGATCATACAGCACAGATACGCAGTATTTT
V: TRBV9; D: TRBD2; size: many; J: TRBJ2-4; CDR3: CASSPGLAGGIQYF; DNA: TGTGCCAGCAGCCCAGGACTAGCCGGCGGCATTCAGTACTTC
V: TRBV9; D: TRBD1; size: many; J: TRBJ2-5; CDR3: CASSVRQGAGETQYF; DNA: TGTGCCAGCAGCGTAAGGCAGGGGGCTGGGGAGACCCAGTACTTC
V: TRBV9; D: -; size: many; J: TRBJ1-2; CDR3: CASTSGGPASNYGYTF; DNA: TGTGCCAGTACATCTGGGGGCCCGGCATCAAACTATGGCTACACCTTC
V: TRBV9; D: -; size: many; J: TRBJ2-2; CDR3: CASSVSARVDTGELFF; DNA: TGTGCCAGCAGCGTATCGGCCAGGGTAGACACCGGGGAGCTGTTTTTT
V: TRBV9; D: -; size: many; J: TRBJ2-2; CDR3: CASSRDAFNTGELFF; DNA: TGTGCCAGCAGCCGGGACGCCTTTAACACCGGGGAGCTGTTTTTT
V: TRBV9; D: -; size: many; J: TRBJ2-4; CDR3: CASSVDPATKNIQYF; DNA: TGTGCCAGCAGCGTAGACCCTGCCACCAAAAACATTCAGTACTTC
V: TRBV9; D: TRBD2; size: many; J: TRBJ2-3; CDR3: CASSPPGASGADTQYF; DNA: TGTGCCAGCAGTCCCCCCGGGGCTAGCGGGGCAGATACGCAGTATTTT
V: TRBV9; D: -; size: many; J: TRBJ2-2; CDR3: CASSPHPGANTGELFF; DNA: TGTGCCAGCAGCCCTCACCCAGGGGCGAACACCGGGGAGCTGTTTTTT
V: TRBV9; D: -; size: many; J: TRBJ2-1; CDR3: CASSAREGGVNEQFF; DNA: TGTGCCAGCAGCGCGAGGGAGGGGGGGGTCAATGAGCAGTTCTTC
V: TRBV9; D: TRBD2; size: many; J: TRBJ2-3; CDR3: CASSVASGRTDTQYF; DNA: TGTGCCAGCAGCGTAGCTAGCGGACGCACAGATACGCAGTATTTT
V: TRBV9; D: -; size: many; J: TRBJ1-5; CDR3: CASSVEGSWNQPQHF; DNA: TGTGCCAGCAGCGTAGAGGGGTCTTGGAATCAGCCCCAGCATTTT
V: TRBV9; D: TRBD1; size: many; J: TRBJ2-7; CDR3: CASSVAPTGGREQYF; DNA: TGTGCCAGCAGCGTTGCCCCGACAGGGGGCAGAGAGCAGTACTTC
V: TRBV9; D: TRBD1; size: many; J: TRBJ1-6; CDR3: CASSGQGRGSPLHF; DNA: TGTGCCAGCAGTGGACAGGGTAGGGGTTCACCCCTCCACTTT
V: TRBV9; D: TRBD1; size: many; J: TRBJ1-2; CDR3: CASSVEGQGGLLDGYTF; DNA: TGTGCCAGCAGCGTAGAGGGACAGGGGGGATTACTAGATGGCTACACCTTC
V: TRBV9; D: -; size: many; J: TRBJ1-1; CDR3: CASSPPIATEAFF; DNA: TGTGCCAGCAGCCCACCCATAGCCACTGAAGCTTTCTTT
V: TRBV9; D: TRBD2; size: many; J: TRBJ2-5; CDR3: CASSRLAGSQETQYF; DNA: TGTGCCAGCAGTCGACTAGCGGGATCCCAAGAGACCCAGTACTTC
V: TRBV9; D: -; size: many; J: TRBJ1-1; CDR3: CASSGAPDTEAFF; DNA: TGTGCCAGCAGTGGGGCTCCGGACACTGAAGCTTTCTTT
V: TRBV9; D: TRBD2; size: many; J: TRBJ2-3; CDR3: CASSKRTSGGIGDTQYF; DNA: TGTGCCAGCAGCAAACGGACTAGCGGGGGAATCGGAGATACGCAGTATTTT
V: TRBV9; D: -; size: many; J: TRBJ1-1; CDR3: CASSVAVSAGSDTEAFF; DNA: TGTGCCAGCAGCGTAGCTGTCTCTGCAGGGTCGGACACTGAAGCTTTCTTT
V: TRBV9; D: -; size: many; J: TRBJ2-3; CDR3: CASSVGVGGLTDTQYF; DNA: TGTGCCAGCAGCGTAGGAGTGGGGGGACTCACAGATACGCAGTATTTT
V: TRBV9; D: -; size: many; J: TRBJ1-1; CDR3: CASAKGGLVTEAFF; DNA: TGTGCCAGCGCTAAGGGGGGTTTGGTCACTGAAGCTTTCTTT
V: TRBV9; D: -; size: -; J: TRBJ2-2; CDR3: CANSPNLANGELFF; DNA: TGTGCCAACAGCCCAAATCTTGCAAACGGGGAGCTGTTTTTT
V: TRBV9; D: -; size: many; J: TRBJ2-2; CDR3: CASSVMNTGELFF; DNA: TGTGCCAGCAGCGTAATGAACACCGGGGAGCTGTTTTTT
V: TRBV9; D: -; size: many; J: TRBJ1-2; CDR3: CASSVGGASNYGYTF; DNA: TGTGCCAGCAGCGTAGGAGGGGCCTCTAACTATGGCTACACCTTC
V: TRBV9; D: -; size: many; J: TRBJ1-2; CDR3: CASNPDSGVLGYTF; DNA: TGTGCCAGCAACCCCGATTCGGGCGTACTGGGCTACACCTTC
V: TRBV9; D: TRBD1; size: many; J: TRBJ1-1; CDR3: CASSPRTGDTEAFF; DNA: TGTGCCAGCAGCCCTCGGACAGGCGACACTGAAGCTTTCTTT
V: TRBV9; D: -; size: many; J: TRBJ2-1; CDR3: CASSSSAVSSYNEQFF; DNA: TGTGCCAGCAGCTCATCAGCGGTTAGCTCCTACAATGAGCAGTTCTTC
V: TRBV9; D: TRBD2; size: few; J: TRBJ2-1; CDR3: CASSVDGGGGYNEQFF; DNA: TGTGCCAGCAGCGTAGATGGTGGGGGGGGCTACAATGAGCAGTTCTTC
V: TRBV9; D: TRBD2; size: many; J: TRBJ2-5; CDR3: CASSVAIGGGSQETQYF; DNA: TGTGCCAGCAGCGTAGCGATTGGCGGGGGGTCACAAGAGACCCAGTACTTC
V: TRBV9; D: -; size: many; J: TRBJ2-5; CDR3: CASSPAGTPQETQYF; DNA: TGTGCCAGCAGCCCAGCCGGGACACCCCAAGAGACCCAGTACTTC